What follows describes a single TCR beta chain. This CDR3 comprises 14 residues. The germline V gene encodes CDR1 SGHKS and CDR2 YYEKEE (reference sequence). J lost 1 base, V lost 6 bases, and 4 bases had no gene match. Primers: 60 Vbeta forward and 13 Jbeta reverse. Sequencing was performed with immunoSEQ multiplex PCR; in TCRdb, only in-frame clones are kept and a portion is missing. Seen here are around 130,000 clones, roughly 82% observed once, and the top ten hold approximately 2.6%. This sample stems from a study of cytomegalovirus exposure and HLA in healthy donors. The receptor was isolated from a man aged 50-59 years in good health and CMV-seronegative. Material: PBMCs. The chain uses TRBV5-5 and TRBJ1-1; TRBD1 aligns across 9 bases. In DNA form, the CDR3 reads TGTGCCAGCAAACTGGGACAGGGGAACACTGAAGCTTTCTTT. Its protein product is CASKLGQGNTEAFF.